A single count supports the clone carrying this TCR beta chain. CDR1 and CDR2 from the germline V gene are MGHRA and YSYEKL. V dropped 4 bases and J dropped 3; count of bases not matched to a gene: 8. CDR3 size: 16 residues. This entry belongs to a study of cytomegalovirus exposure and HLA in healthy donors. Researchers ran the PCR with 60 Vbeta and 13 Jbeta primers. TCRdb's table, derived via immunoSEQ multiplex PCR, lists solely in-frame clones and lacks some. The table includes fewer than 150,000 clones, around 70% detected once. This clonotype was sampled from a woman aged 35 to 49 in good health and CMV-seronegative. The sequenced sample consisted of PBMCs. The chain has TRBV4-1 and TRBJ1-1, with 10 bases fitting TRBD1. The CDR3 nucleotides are TGCGCCAGCAGCCCGCCGCCGGGACAGGGGTACACTGAAGCTTTCTTT. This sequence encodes CASSPPPGQGYTEAFF.